The T cell receptor beta chain under discussion was sequenced for a study of blood T cell repertoires in COVID-19. Turning to the study itself: T cells, B-cell-depleted T cells, or PBMCs provided the cDNA or gDNA that served as material.

Trimming removed 4 bases at V and 6 bases at J, with 10 bases between. This CDR3 is built from 12 residues. The germline CDR1 and CDR2 sequences are SQVTM and ANQGSEA. In the study's own analysis: Amplification with reference gene primers provided the estimates of nucleated cell counts. Data came from immunoSEQ multiplex PCR; TCRdb stores just in-frame clones and leaves some out. From that table come the V and J calls and clone size; the DNA was used to work out D and trimming. The sample includes 55,000 to 70,000 clones, 87% of them seen just once. This chain links TRBV29-1 with TRBJ2-1, with D hard to call. The sequence was obtained from a woman between 45 and 65 years old with COVID-19, enrolled during active disease. The source material was peripheral blood. The CDR3 region has the DNA TGCAGCGTTGGGCGGTCTGGCAATGAGCAGTTCTTC. Protein product: CSVGRSGNEQFF.